This T cell receptor beta chain was recorded in a study of T cell responses to AZD1222 COVID-19 vaccine. Study information: Timing groups of about 4 and about 12 weeks for second doses were pooled. Study-level points and caveats: Spike was spanned by vaccine-associated CD4 TCRs, which were dominant at 160-218 and 743-854. Two AZD1222 doses significantly raised spike-specific TCR breadth and depth over controls. All repertoire sampling was performed exclusively after the peak T cell response.

This CDR3 is 12 amino acids long. The V end was cut by 0 bases, the J end by 10 bases, with 9 bases between. Germline loops: CDR1 ENHRY, CDR2 SYGVKD. With regard to this clone: Its antigen is currently unknown.

Here immunoSEQ multiplex PCR was the method, and the copy in TCRdb shows in-frame clones only, minus some. The data contain 130,000 to 150,000 clones, around 90% of them singletons. The TCR sequence derives from an adult in good health. This sequence joins TRBV10-3 and TRBJ1-1; unclear D gene. Source: peripheral blood, taken on day 0 of AZD1222 vaccination. The CDR3 sequence: CAISESTNGAFF. Here the CDR3 DNA reads TGTGCCATCAGTGAGTCGACGAACGGAGCTTTCTTT.